A selection of T cell receptor beta chains follows, all from one sample in a study of blood T cell repertoires in COVID-19. TCRdb's copy holds only in-frame clones and misses some; the assay was immunoSEQ multiplex PCR. The sample records roughly 230,000 clones, over 65% being singletons. Sequencing input: PBMCs or T cells enriched from blood (not recorded which). These receptors were taken from a woman aged 55-70 years who had recovered from COVID-19. CDR3s include the opening cysteine and the closing phenylalanine or tryptophan. The D gene is left open where the match is weak. Only part of the rows carry a size: once, few, many, or a class if the clone is expanded.

CDR3nt: TGCGCCAGCAGCTTGGGGACAGGGGGGACCCATGATGGCTACACCTTC
CDR3aa: CASSLGTGGTHDGYTF
abundance: -
j_gene: TRBJ1-2
v_gene: TRBV5-1
d_gene: TRBD1

CDR3nt: TGCGCCAGCAGAGGGGGGGACACCGGGGAGCTGTTTTTT
CDR3aa: CASRGGDTGELFF
abundance: -
j_gene: TRBJ2-2
v_gene: TRBV10-1
d_gene: -

CDR3nt: TGTGCCAGTAGCAGATTAGGGACAGGGGGCACCGGGGAGCTGTTTTTT
CDR3aa: CASSRLGTGGTGELFF
abundance: -
j_gene: TRBJ2-2
v_gene: TRBV19
d_gene: TRBD1

CDR3nt: TGTGCCAGCAGCTTGGGCCACTCTGGAAACACCATATATTTT
CDR3aa: CASSLGHSGNTIYF
abundance: -
j_gene: TRBJ1-3
v_gene: TRBV11-2
d_gene: -

CDR3nt: TGTGCCAGCAAACTACTAGCGGGAGGGCCGGAGGAGACCCAGTACTTC
CDR3aa: CASKLLAGGPEETQYF
abundance: -
j_gene: TRBJ2-5
v_gene: TRBV2
d_gene: TRBD2

CDR3nt: TGTGCCAGCAGCTTAGGGACAAACTACGAGCAGTACTTC
CDR3aa: CASSLGTNYEQYF
abundance: -
j_gene: TRBJ2-7
v_gene: TRBV7-3
d_gene: -

CDR3nt: TGCGCCAGCAGCCCCGGGACTAGCGAGGTCGGGGAGCTGTTTTTT
CDR3aa: CASSPGTSEVGELFF
abundance: -
j_gene: TRBJ2-2
v_gene: TRBV4-1
d_gene: TRBD2

CDR3nt: TGTGCCAGCAGCTTATCCGCGACACCTGGAAACACCATATATTTT
CDR3aa: CASSLSATPGNTIYF
abundance: once
j_gene: TRBJ1-3
v_gene: TRBV11-2
d_gene: -

CDR3nt: TGTGCCAGCAGCTTATACAGAACCCAAGAGACCCAGTACTTC
CDR3aa: CASSLYRTQETQYF
abundance: -
j_gene: TRBJ2-5
v_gene: TRBV13
d_gene: -

CDR3nt: TGTGCCAGCAGCCCTCGGGGGGGACAGTACTCTGGAAACACCATATATTTT
CDR3aa: CASSPRGGQYSGNTIYF
abundance: -
j_gene: TRBJ1-3
v_gene: TRBV7-8
d_gene: TRBD1

CDR3nt: TGCGCCAGCAGCACTGACAGTAGCACAGATACGCAGTATTTT
CDR3aa: CASSTDSSTDTQYF
abundance: -
j_gene: TRBJ2-3
v_gene: TRBV5-1
d_gene: -

CDR3nt: TGTGCCAGCAGTGAAAGCAGTCGGGACGAGCAGTACTTC
CDR3aa: CASSESSRDEQYF
abundance: -
j_gene: TRBJ2-7
v_gene: TRBV6-1
d_gene: -

CDR3nt: TGTGCCAGCAGCCAAGATTTCAGCGGGAGTTTGAATGAGCAGTTCTTC
CDR3aa: CASSQDFSGSLNEQFF
abundance: -
j_gene: TRBJ2-1
v_gene: TRBV3-1/TRBV3-2
d_gene: TRBD2

CDR3nt: TGTGCCAGAAGCTTGGACAGGAACAATCAGCCCCAGCATTTT
CDR3aa: CARSLDRNNQPQHF
abundance: -
j_gene: TRBJ1-5
v_gene: TRBV5-3
d_gene: -

CDR3nt: TGTGCCAGCAGGTACTCCGGAACAGGGGGTGGTACCCAGCATTTT
CDR3aa: CASRYSGTGGGTQHF
abundance: few
j_gene: TRBJ1-5
v_gene: TRBV7-2
d_gene: TRBD1

CDR3nt: TGTGCCAGCAGTTACTCGAATACAGGGACAGATACGCAGTATTTT
CDR3aa: CASSYSNTGTDTQYF
abundance: -
j_gene: TRBJ2-3
v_gene: TRBV6-5
d_gene: -

CDR3nt: TGTGCCACCAAAAACGAGGGTTTTAATTCACCCCTCCACTTT
CDR3aa: CATKNEGFNSPLHF
abundance: -
j_gene: TRBJ1-6
v_gene: TRBV14
d_gene: -

CDR3nt: TGTGCCTCGATCCTCGGACAGGGAGTGGTAGCAGATACGCAGTATTTT
CDR3aa: CASILGQGVVADTQYF
abundance: -
j_gene: TRBJ2-3
v_gene: TRBV24-1
d_gene: TRBD1

CDR3nt: TGTGCCAGCAGTTACTCTCAGGGACAGGTAGTTCCTTTCTTT
CDR3aa: CASSYSQGQVVPFF
abundance: -
j_gene: TRBJ1-1
v_gene: TRBV6-2/TRBV6-3
d_gene: TRBD1

CDR3nt: TGTGCCAGCACATCAGGGAGCACAGATACGCAGTATTTT
CDR3aa: CASTSGSTDTQYF
abundance: -
j_gene: TRBJ2-3
v_gene: TRBV5-8
d_gene: -

CDR3nt: TGTGCCAGCAGCTTAGATCTGGGACACGGCTCCTACAATGAGCAGTTCTTC
CDR3aa: CASSLDLGHGSYNEQFF
abundance: -
j_gene: TRBJ2-1
v_gene: TRBV11-3
d_gene: -

CDR3nt: TGTGCCACCAGCAGAGTCGGCGGCACTGAAGCTTTCTTT
CDR3aa: CATSRVGGTEAFF
abundance: -
j_gene: TRBJ1-1
v_gene: TRBV15
d_gene: -

CDR3nt: TGTGCCAGCAGCTTAAGAGACAGGGAGCCTTATGGGGCTTTCTTT
CDR3aa: CASSLRDREPYGAFF
abundance: -
j_gene: TRBJ1-1
v_gene: TRBV5-4
d_gene: TRBD1

CDR3nt: TGCAGCGTGGGGGGACTGGGAAGCTCCTACGAGCAGTACTTC
CDR3aa: CSVGGLGSSYEQYF
abundance: -
j_gene: TRBJ2-7
v_gene: TRBV29-1
d_gene: -

CDR3nt: TGCGCCAGCAGCCAAGTTTCGGGGGGCGATCAGGCCTACGAGCAGTACTTC
CDR3aa: CASSQVSGGDQAYEQYF
abundance: -
j_gene: TRBJ2-7
v_gene: TRBV4-1
d_gene: -

CDR3nt: TGTGCCAGCAGTGAGCACTCCTTTGGGAGCGGACAAGAGACCCAGTACTTC
CDR3aa: CASSEHSFGSGQETQYF
abundance: -
j_gene: TRBJ2-5
v_gene: TRBV2
d_gene: -

CDR3nt: TGTGCCAGCAGCTTAGAGGGGACAGTCCACTCTGGAAACACCATATATTTT
CDR3aa: CASSLEGTVHSGNTIYF
abundance: -
j_gene: TRBJ1-3
v_gene: TRBV7-2
d_gene: TRBD1

CDR3nt: TGTGCCAGCAGCGTTGGCGGGAGAAATACGCAGTATTTT
CDR3aa: CASSVGGRNTQYF
abundance: once
j_gene: TRBJ2-3
v_gene: TRBV9
d_gene: TRBD2

CDR3nt: TGTGCCACTACACCCCGGGACAGTTATAATGAAAAACTGTTTTTT
CDR3aa: CATTPRDSYNEKLFF
abundance: -
j_gene: TRBJ1-4
v_gene: TRBV19
d_gene: TRBD1

CDR3nt: TGTGCCAGCAGAGGACTAGCGGGAGTGGGGACCCAGTACTTC
CDR3aa: CASRGLAGVGTQYF
abundance: few
j_gene: TRBJ2-5
v_gene: TRBV7-9
d_gene: TRBD2

CDR3nt: TGTGCCAGCAGTTACACGGCGGGCGGAAACACCATATATTTT
CDR3aa: CASSYTAGGNTIYF
abundance: -
j_gene: TRBJ1-3
v_gene: TRBV6-5
d_gene: -

CDR3nt: TGTGCCAGCAGTGTCTTGGTGGGACAGGGTGGTAGCTATGGCTACACCTTC
CDR3aa: CASSVLVGQGGSYGYTF
abundance: -
j_gene: TRBJ1-2
v_gene: TRBV6-1
d_gene: TRBD1

CDR3nt: TGTGCCAGCTCAGGCGGGGGGGTTGTAGAGACCCAGTACTTC
CDR3aa: CASSGGGVVETQYF
abundance: -
j_gene: TRBJ2-5
v_gene: TRBV7-2
d_gene: TRBD2

CDR3nt: TGTGCCTGGAGGCCCCTCCCAGGGAACACTGAAGCTTTCTTT
CDR3aa: CAWRPLPGNTEAFF
abundance: -
j_gene: TRBJ1-1
v_gene: TRBV30
d_gene: -

CDR3nt: TGTGCCAGCAGGGAGGGCGGGTTAACGGGTGGCTACACCTTC
CDR3aa: CASREGGLTGGYTF
abundance: once
j_gene: TRBJ1-2
v_gene: TRBV9
d_gene: -

CDR3nt: TGTGCCAGTAGCCCCGGGACAACAACTAATGAAAAACTGTTTTTT
CDR3aa: CASSPGTTTNEKLFF
abundance: -
j_gene: TRBJ1-4
v_gene: TRBV19
d_gene: -

CDR3nt: TGCGCCAGCAGCCCAGGGGGCGGGCGGCAAGAGACCCAGTACTTC
CDR3aa: CASSPGGGRQETQYF
abundance: -
j_gene: TRBJ2-5
v_gene: TRBV5-1
d_gene: TRBD1

CDR3nt: TGCAGCGTCAGGACCACAGGTGCAACTAATGAAAAACTGTTTTTT
CDR3aa: CSVRTTGATNEKLFF
abundance: -
j_gene: TRBJ1-4
v_gene: TRBV29-1
d_gene: -

CDR3nt: TGTGCCAGCAGCCAAGGGAGGGCTAGCTATGGCTACACCTTC
CDR3aa: CASSQGRASYGYTF
abundance: -
j_gene: TRBJ1-2
v_gene: TRBV7-2
d_gene: -

CDR3nt: TGTGCCAGCAGCCAAATGACAGGAGGCACAGATACGCAGTATTTT
CDR3aa: CASSQMTGGTDTQYF
abundance: -
j_gene: TRBJ2-3
v_gene: TRBV3-1/TRBV3-2
d_gene: -

CDR3nt: TGCGGGGGGACCTACAATGAGCAGTTCTTC
CDR3aa: CGGTYNEQFF
abundance: -
j_gene: TRBJ2-1
v_gene: TRBV29-1
d_gene: -

CDR3nt: TGCGCCAGCAGCCCCGGACAGTTCGCGAACACCGGGGAGCTGTTTTTT
CDR3aa: CASSPGQFANTGELFF
abundance: -
j_gene: TRBJ2-2
v_gene: TRBV5-1
d_gene: -